Listed here are 17 T cell receptor beta chains from one sample, sequenced in a study of blood T cell repertoires in COVID-19. Generated by immunoSEQ multiplex PCR, the TCRdb table keeps only in-frame clones and is missing some. The table lists approximately 240,000 clones, around 84% of them singletons, with 5% to 6.5% in the top ten. The sequenced material came from peripheral blood. The receptors derive from a woman in her fifties or sixties who had recovered from COVID-19.

The chain recombines TRBV15 with TRBJ2-2; TRBD2 agrees at 15 bases. V shed 1 base and J 4 bases; nucleotides not matched to a gene: 7. CDR3 length equals 19 residues. Per germline, CDR1 LNHNV and CDR2 YYDKDF (reference sequence). In DNA form, the CDR3 reads TGTGCCACCAGCAGAGTGGGGACTAGCGGGGGGAAGGGCACCGGGGAGCTGTTTTTT. It is translated as CATSRVGTSGGKGTGELFF.

The genes are TRBV2 and TRBJ2-4, with 12 positions matching TRBD2. Germline V gives CDR1 SNHLY, CDR2 FYNNEI. The CDR3 has 16 amino acids. Losses at the gene ends were 6 bases for V and 4 bases for J; bases not matched to a gene: 7. CDR3 nucleotides: TGTGCCAGCAGCAGACTAGCGGGGGTCTCTAAAAACATTCAGTACTTC. Translating gives CASSRLAGVSKNIQYF.

The V and J genes are TRBV12-3 or TRBV12-4 and TRBJ1-2; a possible D gene is TRBD1 (5 bases). Between the trimmed V and J ends, which lost 5 bases and 3 bases, there was a span of 10 bases. The CDR3 spans 13 residues. For the CDR3, the DNA is TGTGCCAGCAGTCCAGGGTCGGACTATGGCTACACCTTC. It translates to CASSPGSDYGYTF.

J is TRBJ2-2 and V is TRBV9; D is unclear. Per germline, CDR1 SGDLS and CDR2 YYNGEE. V dropped 2 bases and J dropped 7 bases, with 12 bases sitting between them. The CDR3 totals 14 residues. CDR3 coding DNA: TGTGCCAGCAGCGTCAGGCAAGAGAGCGGGGAGCTGTTTTTT. It translates to CASSVRQESGELFF.

The rearrangement uses TRBV7-3 and TRBJ2-1, with 8 bases aligning to TRBD2. The germline V gene encodes CDR1 SGHTA and CDR2 FQGTGA. The V gene end was trimmed by 5 bases and the J gene end by 1 base; junction bases not matched to a gene: 7. There are 16 residues in the CDR3. The CDR3 region is CASSRSGGESYNEQFF. The CDR3 DNA reads TGTGCCAGCAGCCGAAGCGGGGGTGAATCCTACAATGAGCAGTTCTTC.

The V call is TRBV4-2, the J call TRBJ2-5; TRBD2 matches at 14 bases. Germline V gene data show CDR1 as LGHNA and CDR2 as YNFKEQ. The CDR3 sequence is 17 residues long. V gave up 1 base and J gave up 1 base; unmatched junction bases: 2. The CDR3 nucleotides read TGTGCCAGCAGCCAAGTGGGGACTAGCGGGGGCCAAGAGACCCAGTACTTC. Its protein product is CASSQVGTSGGQETQYF.

This chain uses TRBV6-5 with TRBJ1-1; perhaps TRBD1 as D (5 bases). V was clipped by 2 bases and J by 8 bases, with 9 bases between them. The CDR3 loop spans 12 amino acids. CDR1 and CDR2 (germline): MNHEY, SVGAGI. The DNA of the CDR3 is TGTGCCAGCAGTTACGGCCGGGGGGAAGCTTTCTTT. Amino acids: CASSYGRGEAFF.

The count of this clone is one. The genes are TRBV7-9 and TRBJ1-2; TRBD1 matches at 7 bases. There are 12 residues in the CDR3. The V segment lost 4 bases and the J segment 7 bases; nucleotides outside the gene matches: 3. The germline gives CDR1 SEHNR, CDR2 FQNEAQ (reference sequence). CDR3 sequence reads: CASSSGQSGYTF. For the CDR3, the DNA is TGTGCCAGCAGCTCGGGACAGTCTGGCTACACCTTC.

The rearrangement joins TRBV3-1 (or the pseudogene TRBV3-2) to TRBJ2-3, with 9 bases aligning to TRBD2. Germline V gene sequence: CDR1 LGHDT, CDR2 YNNKEL (reference sequence). The CDR3 is 15 residues long. J was trimmed by 6 bases and V by 4 bases; bases with no gene match: 8. The CDR3 sequence: CASSPIAGAGDTQYF. In DNA, the CDR3 is TGTGCCAGCAGCCCTATAGCGGGGGCTGGGGATACGCAGTATTTT.

The genes are TRBV12-3 or TRBV12-4 and TRBJ1-2; D remains ambiguous. CDR3 length equals 13 residues. Deletions cut 3 bases from V and 7 bases from J, with 12 bases between. CDR3 nucleotides: TGTGCCAGCAGTTTGGGCAGTGGCTCTGGCTACACCTTC. Translated, it gives CASSLGSGSGYTF.

The V gene is TRBV7-9, the J gene TRBJ1-6, with D perhaps matching TRBD1 (6 bases). This CDR3 contains 14 residues. Trimming removed 0 bases from V and 7 bases from J, with 7 bases in between. Germline V lookup: CDR1 SEHNR, CDR2 FQNEAQ (reference sequence). The CDR3 region is CASSLAQGNSPLHF. The CDR3 DNA is TGTGCCAGCAGCTTAGCACAGGGAAATTCACCCCTCCACTTT.

This chain joins TRBV9 and TRBJ1-2; D is perhaps TRBD1 (5 bases). Per the germline V gene, CDR1 is SGDLS and CDR2 is YYNGEE. The CDR3 runs to 15 residues. The V end was cut by 6 bases, the J end by 6 bases, with 21 bases between. This CDR3 is CASNPSVGGAHGYTF. CDR3 bases: TGTGCCAGCAACCCAAGCGTGGGCGGGGCGCATGGCTACACCTTC.

This chain joins TRBV21-1 and TRBJ2-5; TRBD2, the D gene given by the table, was not confirmed from the DNA. TRBV21-1 has pseudogene status. This CDR3 is built from 14 residues. The CDR3 protein is CASSKEEGQETQYF. CDR3 in DNA: TGTGCCAGCAGCAAAGAGGAGGGCCAAGAGACCCAGTACTTC.

Only a few counts were recorded for this clone. The rearrangement uses TRBV12-5 and TRBJ2-1, with 9 nucleotides matching TRBD1. Germline V gene data show CDR1 as LGHNT and CDR2 as FRNRAP. The junction had 7 bases not matched to a gene; V was cut back by 5 bases and J by 2 bases. This CDR3 spans 16 amino acids. The CDR3 region is CASGLLGTGPYNEQFF. The DNA of the CDR3 is TGTGCTAGTGGTCTTCTAGGGACAGGGCCCTACAATGAGCAGTTCTTC.

The rearrangement joins TRBV7-3 to TRBJ2-2; maybe TRBD1 (7 bases). The CDR3 loop spans 16 amino acids. Germline V CDR1 and CDR2: SGHTA, FQGTGA. V was cut by 4 bases and J by 1 base, with 13 bases left in between. CDR3 DNA: TGTGCCAGCAGCTCCCAGGGGGGCCTGAACACCGGGGAGCTGTTTTTT. The encoded protein is CASSSQGGLNTGELFF.

The rearrangement links TRBV4-2 to TRBJ1-1; no firm D call. V lost 3 bases, J lost 8 bases, and 16 bases lay in between. The CDR3 is made up of 14 amino acids. CDR1 and CDR2 (germline): LGHNA, YNFKEQ. CDR3 coding DNA: TGTGCCAGCAGCCATGGTGAGACGGGGAGGGAAGCTTTCTTT. Translating it yields CASSHGETGREAFF.

The gene calls are TRBV30 and TRBJ1-2; D unresolved. The CDR3 has 13 amino acids. The V gene lost 0 bases and the J gene lost 2 bases, with 7 bases spanning the gap. The germline V gene has CDR1 GTSNPN and CDR2 SVGIG (reference sequence). CDR3 residues: CAWSVLGNYGYTF. In DNA, the CDR3 is TGTGCCTGGAGTGTACTAGGGAACTATGGCTACACCTTC.